The sequence of this T cell receptor (beta chain) was determined in a study of cytomegalovirus exposure and HLA in healthy donors (dated by TCRdb to the late 2010s). Background on the whole study: An earlier analysis of under 600 of the donors reported about 250 Gb of sequence data and 117 million unique TCR beta sequences from some 180 million T cells. In an earlier analysis of a few hundred of the donors, high-throughput TCR beta sequencing was used to judge whether each TCR beta V gene segment behaved as functional or pseudogenic. Among some 410 genotyped donors of the cohort, an average of around 240,000 unique TCR beta nucleotide sequences were sequenced per donor, about a sixth of them non-productive. All discovery cohort repertoires had been generated on a single sequencing platform. The study used immunosequencing to profile the T cell repertoires of 666 subjects and linked those repertoires to cytomegalovirus serostatus. A later genetic analysis used genome-wide SNP genotypes for about 60% of the roughly 700 donors, treating that subset as a discovery cohort. Typing coverage differed by locus: A, B, C, DRB1 and DQB1 were typed in about 620-630 donors, DQA1 in around 500, DPA1 in around 610, and DPB1 in 400 to 480. A later analysis re-analyzed previously published TCR beta repertoires from about 600 donors and added high-resolution HLA genotyping to study TCR occurrence patterns. Among the roughly 400 genotyped donors, roughly 80% belonged to the genetic ancestry cluster associated with self-reported Caucasian donors. The study aimed to test whether cataloging public T cell receptors could reveal signatures of past pathogen exposure. Along with the roughly 700-subject first cohort, a separate validation cohort of over a hundred different subjects was used. Both class I and class II loci were covered by HLA typing, at four-digit resolution. Alongside the repertoire data, information on donor age, sex, ethnicity and CMV serostatus was compiled. Approximately 300 gigabases of sequencing data and about 92 million unique TCR sequences made up an early release that covered 640 HLA-typed donors. Several DR-DQ haplotypes were treated as single units for association and clustering because of strong linkage in the cohort. In the later analysis, no new phenotypic data were used to find candidate immune exposures; instead, reliance was placed on TCR beta sequences and their occurrence across donors. To predict cytomegalovirus infection status, the study combined high-throughput TCR immunosequencing, statistical association of individual TCRs with disease status, and machine learning. Paper-wide results and their limitations: Immune exposure information for the cohort was limited to CMV serostatus. Strong co-occurrence of HLA alleles, especially DR and DQ, made assigning TCR associations to individual alleles difficult. The presence/absence analyses assumed that sequencing depth was roughly uniform across donors, and that assumption may not be true. A further reported finding was that TCR beta sequences accurately predicted the HLA-A and HLA-B alleles for most subjects in the first cohort. Because counts were too low, around 18 rarely observed V segments, including chromosome 9 orphons, were left out of the earlier analysis of 587 of the donors. Most TCR sequences were observed very rarely across donors, whereas some public TCRs were present in many individuals. A later genetic analysis reported fewer N-insertions in productive TCRs among donors in an Asian-associated ancestry cluster than the roughly 650-donor mean. The study gave a list of under 200 TCR beta chains associated with cytomegalovirus. According to a later analysis, parvovirus B19, influenza, CMV and Epstein-Barr virus appeared linked to several top co-occurrence clusters. A later genetic analysis associated a missense DCLRE1C variant with V-gene and J-gene trimming of TCR beta chains, and an independent cohort replicated the association. In a later analysis, most CMV-associated TCR beta chains were found to appear HLA-restricted, with HLA associations seemingly driven largely by CMV exposure. In a later analysis, HLA-associated TCR beta chains showed more clonal expansion and lower generation probabilities than non-associated chains that were equally common. At a false discovery rate of 0.05, a later analysis linked approximately 18,000 TCR beta sequences to specific HLA alleles. Linkage disequilibrium might explain the correlated functional status among segregating V segments, but an unknown experimental factor could not be ruled out. The authors suggested that the approach could potentially be extended to other disease states and immunological phenotypes. A few of the identified cytomegalovirus-associated TCR beta chains were confirmed in vitro to be specific for cytomegalovirus antigens. In this cohort, only TCR beta chains were sequenced, and detectable features were limited by the absence of alpha or paired-chain data. Because HLA typing was unavailable for some donors at each locus, only the typed subset was used in association tests. A group of highly shared sequence variants was considered likely to be a technical artifact of the sequencing pipeline. In an earlier analysis of a few hundred of the donors, most TCR beta V segments were observed in productive rearrangements about 87% or about 30% of the time, broadly matching IMGT annotations. According to a later analysis, TCR association rates differed among HLA loci, with DRB1 alleles showing the most associated TCRs and HLA-C alleles showing the fewest. In both the original and validation cohorts, the classifier was reported to diagnose cytomegalovirus status with high specificity and sensitivity.

The cohort was made up of several hundred healthy bone marrow donors. At the time of sampling, every cohort member was nominally healthy, though immune exposures that went unrecorded were likely present. The donor was CMV seronegative and belonged to the group of 380 or so seronegative cohort members. A peripheral blood sample was collected from each donor, and TCR beta sequencing was performed on peripheral blood mononuclear cells. The Qiagen DNeasy Blood Extraction Kit was used to extract genomic DNA from the blood cell samples. The method was the immunoSEQ multiplex PCR assay. For the multiplex PCR, a mixture combining 60 forward primers for TCR Vbeta segments and 13 reverse primers for TCR Jbeta segments was used. Amplification of the CDR3 region of rearranged TCR beta genes was performed with a multiplex PCR assay on genomic DNA. Amplified TCR beta libraries were sequenced as 87-base-pair reads on the Illumina HiSeq System. Per the source publication's procedure: In a later analysis, about 80 million unique TCR beta chains were counted across the approximately 670 repertoires, and roughly 11 million of these chains were shared by at least two donors. To remove PCR and sequencing errors, raw reads were error-corrected and collapsed into unique sequences using a nearest-neighbor algorithm that merged closely related sequences. To assign V, D and J gene segments, CDR3 sequences were aligned to IMGT reference sequences. For a sequence to be retained, a match of at least six nucleotides was required to both a V gene segment and a J gene segment. A rearrangement counted as productive if the CDR3 had no stop codons and remained in frame with V and J, and every other rearrangement counted as non-productive. CDR3 was defined according to IMGT convention as the region running from the second conserved V-encoded cysteine to the conserved J-encoded phenylalanine. The earlier analysis of 587 of the donors excluded sequences that lacked an unambiguous match to a single V gene segment. In an earlier analysis of a few hundred of the donors, V segments were called functional above 56.7% productive rearrangements and were called segregating when the between-donor standard deviation exceeded 5%. A statistical classification framework was developed to diagnose cytomegalovirus status using the catalog of TCR beta chain sequences. A later analysis assigned V and J genes by comparing TCR nucleotide sequences with IMGT/GENE-DB human TR gene sequences. The TCRdist pipeline was used in a later analysis to assign CDR3 sequences and most-parsimonious VDJ recombination scenarios. In a later analysis, each TCR beta chain was defined by its CDR3 amino acid sequence together with its V-gene family, and reads without a unique V-gene family were excluded. To address suspected cross-contamination and a sequencing artifact, a later analysis removed roughly 640 highly shared, low-generation-probability nucleotide sequences. In a later analysis, a clonal expansion index for each public chain was calculated from normalized within-repertoire ranks of inferred template counts. A later analysis computed generation probabilities with a VDJ recombination model fitted to out-of-frame rearrangements, and checked the results against IGoR. Hypergeometric tests were used in a later analysis to score TCR-TCR, TCR-HLA and TCR-CMV co-occurrence, with a repertoire-size bias correction applied to the TCR pairs. False discovery rates were estimated in a later analysis by permuting HLA or CMV assignments 20 times. In a later analysis, co-occurring TCRs were grouped with DBSCAN, and TCRdist sequence similarity was added when clustering was performed within HLA-allele-positive subsets. For co-occurrence clustering, repertoires with fewer than 30,000 or more than 120,000 public chains were excluded, along with about five repertoires with anomalous nucleotide sharing. In its TCRdb copy, this immuneACCESS table keeps in-frame sequences only and misses some clones. Where compared with another copy, unresolved V genes explain less than half of these, and the others have no known cause. D and trimming come from the DNA, and the V and J calls and clone size come from that table. Recorded for this sample are roughly 150,000 clones; about 70% of them occurred a single time. Of the sample, about 3.4% falls within the top ten clones.

Points on this clone: Its antigen is unknown. No qualities accompany the bases; no much larger clone lies one base away.

Sequencing was carried out using PBMCs. The receptor comes from a male donor in good health and CMV-seronegative.

The CDR3 here reads CASSQLGTSGGPRGGQYF. The nucleotides read TGTGCCAGCAGCCAGCTCGGGACTAGCGGGGGTCCCCGGGGTGGGCAGTATTTT. In this chain, TRBV7-3 is recombined with TRBJ2-3; 14 bases in the junction line up with TRBD2. The germline V and J ends show losses of 5 bases and 11 bases respectively, and no gene match explains 18 bases of the junction. The germline V gene encodes CDR1 SGHTA and CDR2 FQGTGA. Counted from cysteine to phenylalanine, this CDR3 has 18 amino acids. Only the CDR3 part of the read is kept: 54 bases, read in frame from the first base.